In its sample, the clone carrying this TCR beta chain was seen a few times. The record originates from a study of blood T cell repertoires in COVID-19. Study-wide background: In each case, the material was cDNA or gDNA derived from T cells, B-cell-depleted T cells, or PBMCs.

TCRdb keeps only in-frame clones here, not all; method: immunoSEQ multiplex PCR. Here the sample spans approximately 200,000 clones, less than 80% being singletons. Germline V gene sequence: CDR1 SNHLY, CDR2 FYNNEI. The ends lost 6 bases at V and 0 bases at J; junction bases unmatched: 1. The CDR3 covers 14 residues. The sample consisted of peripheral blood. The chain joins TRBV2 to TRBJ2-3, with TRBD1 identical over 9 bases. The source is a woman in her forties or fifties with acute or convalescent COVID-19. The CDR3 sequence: CASSGQGSTDTQYF. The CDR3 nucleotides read TGTGCCAGCAGCGGACAGGGGAGCACAGATACGCAGTATTTT.